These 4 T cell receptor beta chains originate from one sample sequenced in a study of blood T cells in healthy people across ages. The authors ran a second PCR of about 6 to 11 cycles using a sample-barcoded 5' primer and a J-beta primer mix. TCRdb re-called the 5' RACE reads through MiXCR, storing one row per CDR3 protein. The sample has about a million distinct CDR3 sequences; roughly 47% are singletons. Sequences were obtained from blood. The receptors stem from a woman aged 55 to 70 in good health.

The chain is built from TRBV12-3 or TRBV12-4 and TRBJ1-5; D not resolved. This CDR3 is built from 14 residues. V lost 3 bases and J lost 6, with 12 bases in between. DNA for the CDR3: TGTGCCAGCAGTTTTTCATTAGCGGGTCAGCCCCAGCATTTT. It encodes CASSFSLAGQPQHF.

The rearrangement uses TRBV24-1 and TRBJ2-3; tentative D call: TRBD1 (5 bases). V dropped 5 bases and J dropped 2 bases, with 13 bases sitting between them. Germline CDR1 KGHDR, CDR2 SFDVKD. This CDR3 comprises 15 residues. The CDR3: CATSVGRLSTDTQYF. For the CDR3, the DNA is TGTGCCACCAGTGTGGGGCGGCTCTCCACAGATACGCAGTATTTT.

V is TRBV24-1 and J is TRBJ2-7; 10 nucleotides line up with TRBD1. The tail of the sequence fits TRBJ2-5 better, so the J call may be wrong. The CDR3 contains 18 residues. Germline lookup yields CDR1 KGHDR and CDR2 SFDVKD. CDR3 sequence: CATSDITRPGQGKETQYF. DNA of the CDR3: TGTGCCACCAGTGACATTACACGGCCGGGACAGGGGAAAGAGACCCAGTACTTC.

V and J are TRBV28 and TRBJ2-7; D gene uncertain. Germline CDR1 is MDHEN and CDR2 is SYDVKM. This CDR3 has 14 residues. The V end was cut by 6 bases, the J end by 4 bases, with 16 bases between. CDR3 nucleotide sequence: TGTGCCAGCAGCGAAGCAGTAGGTAAATACGAGCAGTACTTC. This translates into CASSEAVGKYEQYF.